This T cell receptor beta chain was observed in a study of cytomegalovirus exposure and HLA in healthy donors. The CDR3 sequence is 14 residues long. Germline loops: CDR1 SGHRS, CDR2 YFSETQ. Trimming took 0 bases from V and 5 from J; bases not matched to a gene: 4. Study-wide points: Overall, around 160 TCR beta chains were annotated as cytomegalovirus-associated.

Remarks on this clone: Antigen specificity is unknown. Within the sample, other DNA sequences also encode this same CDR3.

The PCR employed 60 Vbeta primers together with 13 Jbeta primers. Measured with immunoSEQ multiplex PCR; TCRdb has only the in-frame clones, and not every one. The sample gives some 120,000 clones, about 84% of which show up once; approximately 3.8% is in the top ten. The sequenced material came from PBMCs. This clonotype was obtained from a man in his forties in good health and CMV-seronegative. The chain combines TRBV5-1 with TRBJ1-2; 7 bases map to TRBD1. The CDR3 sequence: CASSLAGTEYGYTF. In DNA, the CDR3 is TGCGCCAGCAGCTTGGCCGGGACAGAGTATGGCTACACCTTC.